This entry lists 18 T cell receptor beta chains sequenced from one sample in a study of blood T cell repertoires in COVID-19. Generated by immunoSEQ multiplex PCR, the TCRdb table keeps only in-frame clones and is missing some. The table shows approximately 250,000 clones, with approximately 86% occurring only once. Input material: peripheral blood. The receptors come from a woman aged 60 to 75 who had recovered from COVID-19.

This chain links TRBV5-4 with TRBJ2-7; 8 bases match TRBD2. V trimming: 0 bases; J trimming: 1 base; junction bases outside the gene matches: 9. Germline lookup yields CDR1 SGHNT and CDR2 YYREEE (reference sequence). The CDR3 is 17 amino acids. The CDR3 sequence: CASSLAVGSGESYEQYF. CDR3 DNA sequence: TGTGCCAGCAGCTTGGCCGTGGGTAGCGGGGAGTCCTACGAGCAGTACTTC.

This chain uses TRBV27 with TRBJ1-6; TRBD1 might be the D (5 bases). This CDR3 spans 14 amino acids. CDR1 and CDR2 from the germline V gene are MNHEY and SMNVEV (reference sequence). Trimming pared 3 bases from V and 8 bases from J, leaving 11 bases between. Here the CDR3 reads CASSFQGAHSPLHF. In DNA form, the CDR3 reads TGTGCCAGCAGTTTTCAGGGCGCCCATTCACCCCTCCACTTT.

The CDR3 sequence is CASSVDGTGLYQPQHF. DNA for the CDR3: TGTGCCAGCAGCGTAGACGGGACAGGGCTCTATCAGCCCCAGCATTTT. V and J are TRBV9 and TRBJ1-5; 9 bases are a match to TRBD1. Trimming took 0 bases from V and 5 from J; bases not matched to a gene: 6. CDR1 SGDLS and CDR2 YYNGEE come from the germline V gene. The CDR3 spans 16 residues. Supplemented by reference TRBV9 and TRBJ1-5, the full variable domain reads DSGVTQTPKHLITATGQRVTLRCSPRSGDLSVYWYQQSLDQGLQFLIQYYNGEERAKGNILERFSAQQFPDLHSELNLSSLELGDSALYFCASSVDGTGLYQPQHFGDGTRLSIL.

The chain combines TRBV5-4 with TRBJ2-5; the match to TRBD1 covers 9 bases. CDR1 is SGHNT, CDR2 YYREEE, per germline (reference sequence). This CDR3 spans 14 amino acids. The junction had 8 bases not matched to a gene; V was cut back by 6 bases and J by 5 bases. The DNA of the CDR3 is TGTGCCAGCACACTCGAACAGGGGGCCGAGACCCAGTACTTC. Translating gives CASTLEQGAETQYF.

This chain connects TRBV5-1 to TRBJ2-5, with 7 nucleotides matching TRBD1. The germline gives CDR1 SGHRS, CDR2 YFSETQ. CDR3 length equals 14 residues. V lost 0 bases, J lost 7 bases, and 6 bases stayed unmatched. CDR3 region: CASSLEAGGGTQYF. CDR3 bases: TGCGCCAGCAGCTTGGAGGCAGGGGGTGGGACCCAGTACTTC.

The genes are TRBV19 and TRBJ2-5; 13 bases line up with TRBD2. Germline CDR1 LNHDA, CDR2 SQIVND (reference sequence). V shed 4 bases and J 2 bases; nucleotides not matched to a gene: 4. CDR3 length equals 16 residues. CDR3 sequence: CASSTWTSGGQETQYF. The CDR3 coding sequence is TGTGCCAGTAGTACGTGGACTAGCGGGGGACAAGAGACCCAGTACTTC. The entire variable domain, with the rest obtained from reference TRBV19 and TRBJ2-5, is as follows: DGGITQSPKYLFRKEGQNVTLSCEQNLNHDAMYWYRQDPGQGLRLIYYSQIVNDFQKGDIAEGYSVSREKKESFPLTVTSAQKNPTAFYLCASSTWTSGGQETQYFGPGTRLLVL.

This sequence joins TRBV7-9 and TRBJ1-1; 8 nucleotides agree with TRBD1. The junction had 17 bases not matched to a gene; V was cut back by 5 bases and J by 3 bases. The CDR3 runs 18 residues. Germline CDR1 reads SEHNR; CDR2 reads FQNEAQ (reference sequence). CDR3 protein: CASSDPGQAKFTHTEAFF. The CDR3 nucleotides read TGTGCCAGCAGCGACCCGGGACAGGCGAAATTCACGCACACTGAAGCTTTCTTT.

The chain is built from TRBV19 and TRBJ2-2; possibly TRBD1 for D (7 bases). This CDR3 region has 14 residues. Germline V gene lookup returns CDR1 LNHDA and CDR2 SQIVND (reference sequence). The V gene lost 8 bases and the J gene lost 5 bases, with 15 bases spanning the gap. The CDR3 bases are TGTGCCAGTGTCAGGAGGGGGCTGACCGGGGAGCTGTTTTTT. Residues: CASVRRGLTGELFF.

The gene calls are TRBV19 and TRBJ2-3; 9 nucleotides match TRBD2. The CDR3 has 15 residues. Germline CDR1 reads LNHDA; CDR2 reads SQIVND (reference sequence). V shed 5 bases and J 1 base; nucleotides not matched to a gene: 4. CDR3 sequence (DNA): TGTGCCAGTAGTGGAGGGACTAGCCGCACAGATACGCAGTATTTT. Residues: CASSGGTSRTDTQYF.

On this clone: This sample also contains other DNA sequences that code for the same CDR3. The V and J genes are TRBV5-1 and TRBJ2-7; 8 nucleotides line up with TRBD1. The CDR3 loop spans 14 amino acids. Germline V gene sequence: CDR1 SGHRS, CDR2 YFSETQ. V lost 4 bases, J lost 1 base, and 4 bases stayed unmatched. The chain's CDR3 is CASSPGTGSYEQYF. The CDR3 nucleotides read TGCGCCAGCAGCCCCGGGACAGGTTCCTACGAGCAGTACTTC.

V and J are TRBV7-2 and TRBJ1-6; the match to TRBD1 covers 8 bases. Losses at the gene ends were 5 bases for V and 7 bases for J; bases not matched to a gene: 7. The CDR3 runs to 15 residues. Germline-derived CDR1 and CDR2 are SGHTA and FQGNSA. CDR3 loop: CASSLQGAGNSPLHF. The CDR3 bases are TGTGCCAGCAGCCTCCAGGGGGCGGGGAATTCACCCCTCCACTTT. Using reference TRBV7-2 and TRBJ1-6 for the parts outside the CDR3, the full variable domain is GAGVSQSPSNKVTEKGKDVELRCDPISGHTALYWYRQSLGQGLEFLIYFQGNSAPDKSGLPSDRFSAERTGGSVSTLTIQRTQQEDSAVYLCASSLQGAGNSPLHFGNGTRLTVT.

V gene TRBV7-2 combines with J gene TRBJ1-6; D unresolved. V lost 2 bases, J lost 6 bases, and 11 bases lay in between. Germline V lookup: CDR1 SGHTA, CDR2 FQGNSA. This CDR3 comprises 15 residues. CDR3 protein: CASSLHGVGNSPLHF. DNA for the CDR3: TGTGCCAGCAGCTTACACGGGGTCGGTAATTCACCCCTCCACTTT.

The count of this clone is one. The chain has TRBV9 and TRBJ2-6; TRBD1 matches 9 bases. V shed 2 bases and J 5 bases; nucleotides not matched to a gene: 17. CDR1 and CDR2 from the germline V gene are SGDLS and YYNGEE. CDR3 length equals 20 residues. Here the CDR3 DNA reads TGTGCCAGCAGCGTTTCCTCCGGGACAGGGCCTAGTGCTAGGGCCAACGTCCTGACTTTC. Its protein product is CASSVSSGTGPSARANVLTF. Drawing the rest from reference TRBV9 and TRBJ2-6, the complete variable domain is DSGVTQTPKHLITATGQRVTLRCSPRSGDLSVYWYQQSLDQGLQFLIQYYNGEERAKGNILERFSAQQFPDLHSELNLSSLELGDSALYFCASSVSSGTGPSARANVLTFGAGSRLTVL.

The gene calls are TRBV7-3 and TRBJ2-5; TRBD2 agrees at 7 bases. The CDR3 has 15 amino acids. Germline V gives CDR1 SGHTA, CDR2 FQGTGA. With 1 base clipped from V and 2 bases from J, the junction kept 4 bases outside the gene matches. As DNA, the CDR3 is TGTGCCAGCAGCTTAAGTGCGGGGGTACAAGAGACCCAGTACTTC. Residues: CASSLSAGVQETQYF.

The V call is TRBV14, the J call TRBJ1-2, with D maybe TRBD1 (5 bases). Germline V lookup: CDR1 SGHDN, CDR2 FVKESK. The CDR3 loop spans 16 amino acids. The V end was cut by 4 bases, the J end by 0 bases, with 15 bases between. CDR3 sequence: CASSPFSGDPNYGYTF. In nucleotides, the CDR3 is TGTGCCAGCAGCCCTTTCTCGGGGGATCCTAACTATGGCTACACCTTC.

The rearrangement uses TRBV5-6 and TRBJ2-1, with 9 bases lining up with TRBD1. V lost 4 bases, J lost 7 bases, and 9 bases stayed unmatched. In germline, CDR1 is SGHDT, CDR2 YYEEEE. This CDR3 has 15 amino acids. This CDR3 is CASSVTGGMVNEQFF. DNA for the CDR3: TGTGCCAGCAGCGTCACAGGGGGCATGGTGAATGAGCAGTTCTTC.

V gene TRBV27 combines with J gene TRBJ2-5; perhaps TRBD2 as D (6 bases). CDR1 is MNHEY, CDR2 SMNVEV, per germline (reference sequence). V dropped 5 bases and J dropped 1 base, with 17 bases sitting between them. The CDR3 length is 16 residues. CDR3 loop: CASSPSSTRGQETQYF. The CDR3 nucleotides are TGTGCCAGCAGTCCATCCTCGACTAGAGGCCAAGAGACCCAGTACTTC.

The J gene is TRBJ2-7, the V gene TRBV27; no definite D call. The V and J ends lost 3 bases and 0 bases respectively, with 9 bases between them. The V gene's germline CDR1 is MNHEY and CDR2 SMNVEV (reference sequence). CDR3 length: 14 residues. CDR3 sequence reads: CASSFSLSSYEQYF. Here the CDR3 DNA reads TGTGCCAGCAGTTTTTCTTTGAGCTCCTACGAGCAGTACTTC.